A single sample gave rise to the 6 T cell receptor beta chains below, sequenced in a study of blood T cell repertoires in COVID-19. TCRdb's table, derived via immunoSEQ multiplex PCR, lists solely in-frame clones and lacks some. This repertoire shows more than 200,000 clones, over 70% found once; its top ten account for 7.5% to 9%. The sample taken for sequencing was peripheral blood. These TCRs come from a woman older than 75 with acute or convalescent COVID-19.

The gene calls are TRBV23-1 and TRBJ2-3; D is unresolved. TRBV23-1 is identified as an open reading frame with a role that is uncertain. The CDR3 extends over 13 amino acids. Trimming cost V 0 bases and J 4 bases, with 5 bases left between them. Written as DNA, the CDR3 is TGCGCCAGCAGTCAATCCCCTTCAGATACGCAGTATTTT. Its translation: CASSQSPSDTQYF.

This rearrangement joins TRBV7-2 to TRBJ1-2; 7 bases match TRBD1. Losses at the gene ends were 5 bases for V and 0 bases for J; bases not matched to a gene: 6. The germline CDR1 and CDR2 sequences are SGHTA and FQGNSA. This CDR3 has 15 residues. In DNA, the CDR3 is TGTGCCAGCAGCCCAGGGACAGACACTAACTATGGCTACACCTTC. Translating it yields CASSPGTDTNYGYTF.

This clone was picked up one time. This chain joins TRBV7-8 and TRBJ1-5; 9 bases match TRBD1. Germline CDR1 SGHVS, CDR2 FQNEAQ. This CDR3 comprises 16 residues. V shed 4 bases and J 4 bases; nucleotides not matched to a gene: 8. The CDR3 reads CASSSETGGRNQPQHF. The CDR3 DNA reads TGTGCCAGCAGCTCAGAGACAGGGGGTCGAAATCAGCCCCAGCATTTT. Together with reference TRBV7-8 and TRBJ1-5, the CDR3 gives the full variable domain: GAGVSQSPRYKVAKRGQDVALRCDPISGHVSLFWYQQALGQGPEFLTYFQNEAQLDKSGLPSDRFFAERPEGSVSTLKIQRTQQEDSAVYLCASSSETGGRNQPQHFGDGTRLSIL.

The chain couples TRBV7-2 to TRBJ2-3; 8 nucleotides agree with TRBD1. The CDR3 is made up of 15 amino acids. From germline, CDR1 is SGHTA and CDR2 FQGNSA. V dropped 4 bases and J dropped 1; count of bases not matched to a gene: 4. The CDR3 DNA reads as TGTGCCAGCAGCTGGGCGGGACAGGGCACAGATACGCAGTATTTT. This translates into CASSWAGQGTDTQYF.

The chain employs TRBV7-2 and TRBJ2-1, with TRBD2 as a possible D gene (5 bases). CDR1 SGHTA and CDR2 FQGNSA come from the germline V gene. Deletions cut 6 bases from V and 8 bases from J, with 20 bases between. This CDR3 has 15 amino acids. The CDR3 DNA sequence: TGTGCCAGCAGGAGGGTTCGGACGCCTGTCGATGAGCAGTTCTTC. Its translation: CASRRVRTPVDEQFF. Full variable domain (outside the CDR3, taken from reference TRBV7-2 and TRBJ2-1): GAGVSQSPSNKVTEKGKDVELRCDPISGHTALYWYRQSLGQGLEFLIYFQGNSAPDKSGLPSDRFSAERTGGSVSTLTIQRTQQEDSAVYLCASRRVRTPVDEQFFGPGTRLTVL.

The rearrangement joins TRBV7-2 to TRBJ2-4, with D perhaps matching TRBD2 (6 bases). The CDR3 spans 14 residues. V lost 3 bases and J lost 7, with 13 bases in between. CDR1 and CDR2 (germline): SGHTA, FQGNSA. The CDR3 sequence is CASSLLLAGNIQYF. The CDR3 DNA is TGTGCCAGCAGCTTGTTACTAGCAGGGAACATTCAGTACTTC.